Below, 26 T cell receptor beta chains from the same sample are listed, as sequenced in a study of post-analysis software for immune sequencing data. Unique molecular identifiers featured in each of the TCR beta cDNA libraries. TCRdb reprocessed the PCR reads with MiXCR, giving one entry per CDR3 protein. This table holds around 500,000 distinct CDR3 sequences, around 36% found once. The study's findings and limits: Patients showed TRBV5-6, TRBV5-1 and TRBV20-1 among about five TRBV segments more frequent than in controls.

Antigen specificity for these receptors is unknown. The specimen was blood. The receptors come from a girl aged 2-17 years with multiple sclerosis.

The chain couples TRBV5-1 to TRBJ2-3; D is tentatively TRBD1 or TRBD2 (5 bases each). The V gene's germline CDR1 is SGHRS and CDR2 YFSETQ. V was clipped by 0 bases and J by 2 bases, with 16 bases between them. The CDR3 spans 17 residues. CDR3 nucleotide sequence: TGCGCCAGCAGCTTGGAATCTCGGGGACCGGCCACAGATACGCAGTATTTT. This encodes CASSLESRGPATDTQYF.

This clonotype showed up just a few times. The genes are TRBV20-1 and TRBJ2-5; no firm D call. This CDR3 has 15 residues. Germline V gene sequence: CDR1 DFQATT, CDR2 SNEGSKA (reference sequence). V lost 3 bases, J lost 0 bases, and 14 bases lay in between. The CDR3 spells CSASQSGAYQETQYF. CDR3 in DNA: TGCAGTGCTAGCCAGTCAGGCGCTTACCAAGAGACCCAGTACTTC.

The CDR3 DNA follows: TGTGCCACCAGCAGACAGGGGGGAACCTACAATGAGCAGTTCTTC. As protein: CATSRQGGTYNEQFF. The chain is built from TRBV15 and TRBJ2-1; tentative D call: TRBD1 (7 bases). The CDR3 sequence is 15 residues long. Germline CDR1 is LNHNV and CDR2 is YYDKDF (reference sequence). V lost 2 bases, J lost 2 bases, and 10 bases lay in between. Using reference TRBV15 and TRBJ2-1 for the parts outside the CDR3, the full variable domain is DAMVIQNPRYQVTQFGKPVTLSCSQTLNHNVMYWYQQKSSQAPKLLFHYYDKDFNNEADTPDNFQSRRPNTSFCFLDIRSPGLGDTAMYLCATSRQGGTYNEQFFGPGTRLTVL.

This clonotype was found once. V gene TRBV20-1 combines with J gene TRBJ1-1, with 9 bases that match TRBD1. Germline V gene data show CDR1 as DFQATT and CDR2 as SNEGSKA (reference sequence). CDR3 length: 13 residues. V trimming: 5 bases; J trimming: 5 bases; junction bases outside the gene matches: 6. CDR3 sequence: CSAPTGGWTEAFF. DNA of the CDR3: TGCAGTGCTCCGACAGGGGGTTGGACTGAAGCTTTCTTT.

The V call is TRBV9, the J call TRBJ2-3; D ambiguous. The CDR3 has 12 amino acids. V gave up 2 bases and J gave up 4 bases, with 5 bases separating them. The germline gives CDR1 SGDLS, CDR2 YYNGEE. The CDR3 sequence is CASSVPADTQYF. CDR3 coding DNA: TGTGCCAGCAGCGTCCCAGCAGATACGCAGTATTTT. The full variable domain, its missing parts supplied by reference TRBV9 and TRBJ2-3, is DSGVTQTPKHLITATGQRVTLRCSPRSGDLSVYWYQQSLDQGLQFLIQYYNGEERAKGNILERFSAQQFPDLHSELNLSSLELGDSALYFCASSVPADTQYFGPGTRLTVL.

V usage is TRBV27 and J usage is TRBJ2-1; possibly TRBD2 for D (5 bases). Deletions cut 5 bases from V and 9 bases from J, with 17 bases between. Per the germline V gene, CDR1 is MNHEY and CDR2 is SMNVEV (reference sequence). The CDR3 is 14 amino acids. CDR3 bases: TGTGCCAGCAGTAAGGACTTGGGTGGTGGTGAGCAGTTCTTC. This translates into CASSKDLGGGEQFF.

V and J are TRBV10-3 and TRBJ2-3; a possible D gene is TRBD2 (5 bases). This CDR3 region has 12 residues. Germline V gives CDR1 ENHRY, CDR2 SYGVKD. V was clipped by 7 bases and J by 1 base, with 6 bases between them. The CDR3 DNA sequence: TGTGCCATCATGGGAGGCACAGATACGCAGTATTTT. It specifies CAIMGGTDTQYF.

The sample holds many counts of this clonotype. This chain connects TRBV9 to TRBJ2-7; 10 positions agree with TRBD1. Germline-derived CDR1 and CDR2 are SGDLS and YYNGEE. There are 14 residues in the CDR3. The trim removed 4 bases at V and 4 bases at J, leaving 5 bases unmatched. CDR3 residues: CASSPQDRGYEQYF. As DNA, the CDR3 is TGTGCCAGCAGCCCCCAGGACAGGGGGTACGAGCAGTACTTC.

This sequence joins TRBV11-2 and TRBJ2-1; D perhaps matches TRBD2 (6 bases). CDR3 size: 15 residues. Trimming removed 0 bases from V and 9 bases from J, with 15 bases in between. Germline lookup yields CDR1 SGHAT and CDR2 FQNNGV. The CDR3 DNA reads TGTGCCAGCAGCTTAGATGGAATTAGCGGTGGTGAGCAGTTCTTC. Protein product: CASSLDGISGGEQFF.

V gene TRBV29-1 combines with J gene TRBJ2-1; 10 bases match TRBD2. Germline trimming cut 5 bases from V and 6 bases from J; bases unmatched to any gene: 7. Germline V gene lookup returns CDR1 SQVTM and CDR2 ANQGSEA. This CDR3 is 14 amino acids long. The CDR3 DNA follows: TGCAGCGTTCTGAGCGGGGGGGCCAGCAATGAGCAGTTCTTC. It encodes CSVLSGGASNEQFF.

The chain links TRBV29-1 to TRBJ2-5; D remains unclear. Germline V gene data show CDR1 as SQVTM and CDR2 as ANQGSEA. Trimming pared 1 base from V and 2 bases from J, leaving 8 bases between. This CDR3 is 13 amino acids long. As DNA, the CDR3 is TGCAGCGTTGAAGGGGCCCATCAAGAGACCCAGTACTTC. It yields the protein CSVEGAHQETQYF.

This clonotype turned up a few times. The genes are TRBV2 and TRBJ2-4; possibly TRBD2 for D (6 bases). The CDR3 sequence is 11 residues long. Trimming left V 8 bases short and J 9 bases short, with 11 bases between. Germline values: CDR1 SNHLY, CDR2 FYNNEI. CDR3 in amino acids: CASGGWGIQYF. The CDR3 DNA reads as TGTGCCAGCGGGGGGTGGGGCATTCAGTACTTC.

This clonotype is medium-sized by share. The genes are TRBV5-1 and TRBJ2-3; unclear D gene. The CDR3 is 11 residues long. V gave up 4 bases and J gave up 2 bases, with 2 bases separating them. The germline V gene has CDR1 SGHRS and CDR2 YFSETQ. The DNA for the CDR3 is TGCGCCAGCAGCGACACAGATACGCAGTATTTT. Translation: CASSDTDTQYF.

Of note for this clonotype: The junction departs from the called germline gene at one end, perhaps through a read error. The chain couples TRBV13 to TRBJ1-6, with 8 nucleotides matching TRBD1. Germline CDR1 reads PRHDT; CDR2 reads FYEKMQ (reference sequence). CDR3 size: 18 residues. The CDR3 spells CASSVGQARRSHNSPLHF. DNA for the CDR3: TGTGCCAGCAGCGTGGGACAGGCCAGACGCTCCCATAATTCACCCCTCCACTTT. The variable domain in full, with the rest retrieved from reference TRBV13 and TRBJ1-6, is AAGVIQSPRHLIKEKRETATLKCYPIPRHDTVYWYQQGPGQDPQFLISFYEKMQSDKGSIPDRFSAQQFSDYHSELNMSSLELGDSALYFCASSVGQARRSHNSPLHFGNGTRLTVT.

This chain connects TRBV20-1 to TRBJ1-1, with D unclear. The V and J ends lost 3 bases and 8 bases respectively, with 16 bases between them. Germline loops: CDR1 DFQATT, CDR2 SNEGSKA (reference sequence). CDR3 length: 13 residues. The CDR3 loop reads CSASQTATREAFF. CDR3 in DNA: TGCAGTGCTAGCCAAACAGCGACGCGGGAAGCTTTCTTT.

The chain links TRBV5-1 to TRBJ2-3; D gene uncertain. Germline V gene lookup returns CDR1 SGHRS and CDR2 YFSETQ. The V end was cut by 0 bases, the J end by 5 bases, with 13 bases between. CDR3 size: 15 residues. The CDR3 DNA follows: TGCGCCAGCAGCTTGGGCGCCTCGGGTGGAGATACGCAGTATTTT. It specifies CASSLGASGGDTQYF. Based on the CDR3 plus reference TRBV5-1 and TRBJ2-3, the full variable domain is KAGVTQTPRYLIKTRGQQVTLSCSPISGHRSVSWYQQTPGQGLQFLFEYFSETQRNKGNFPGRFSGRQFSNSRSEMNVSTLELGDSALYLCASSLGASGGDTQYFGPGTRLTVL.

This clonotype has only a few counts. The V and J genes are TRBV20-1 and TRBJ2-7; D ambiguous. This CDR3 is built from 13 residues. The germline gives CDR1 DFQATT, CDR2 SNEGSKA (reference sequence). V lost 5 bases to trimming and J lost 0 bases, with 11 bases between them. CDR3 DNA sequence: TGCAGTGCTGGGAAACCTAGCTCCTACGAGCAGTACTTC. Amino acids: CSAGKPSSYEQYF.

This clonotype turned up a few times. This chain joins TRBV29-1 and TRBJ2-1; 12 nucleotides agree with TRBD2. Trimming removed 5 bases from V and 0 bases from J; junction bases left unmatched: 14. Germline CDR1 SQVTM, CDR2 ANQGSEA. The CDR3 length is 19 residues. The CDR3 is CSVPGQWTSGANSYNEQFF. CDR3 DNA sequence: TGCAGCGTTCCGGGACAGTGGACTAGCGGGGCTAACTCCTACAATGAGCAGTTCTTC.

This clonotype was counted only a few times. The chain couples TRBV5-1 to TRBJ2-3; 8 nucleotides match TRBD2. Germline trimming cut 3 bases from V and 3 bases from J; bases unmatched to any gene: 6. Germline V gene data show CDR1 as SGHRS and CDR2 as YFSETQ. CDR3 length: 15 amino acids. CDR3 amino acids: CASSSGGGRTDTQYF. The CDR3, as DNA: TGCGCCAGCAGCTCCGGCGGGGGGCGTACAGATACGCAGTATTTT.

This clonotype has only a few counts. The chain carries TRBV11-2 and TRBJ2-1; D may be TRBD2 (6 bases). The CDR3 extends over 15 amino acids. Germline CDR1 SGHAT, CDR2 FQNNGV. V lost 3 bases and J lost 8, with 17 bases in between. The CDR3 DNA reads TGTGCCAGCAGCTTCGGGACTCTCTTCGGGGATGAGCAGTTCTTC. Its translation is CASSFGTLFGDEQFF.

This chain joins TRBV2 and TRBJ2-3; D gene ambiguous. Trimming left V 3 bases short and J 3 bases short, with 7 bases between. The CDR3 is 13 amino acids. The germline V gene encodes CDR1 SNHLY and CDR2 FYNNEI. DNA for the CDR3: TGTGCCAGCAGTGATCTCAGGACAGATACGCAGTATTTT. Its translation: CASSDLRTDTQYF.

The gene calls are TRBV12-3 or TRBV12-4 and TRBJ2-5; possibly TRBD2 for D (6 bases). V was shortened by 6 bases and J by 4 bases, with 12 bases between the two germline ends. The CDR3 length is 13 residues. The CDR3 bases are TGTGCCAGCAGAAGTCAGGAGGGAGAGACCCAGTACTTC. Translating it yields CASRSQEGETQYF.

This clonotype was detected only a few times. The J gene is TRBJ2-7, the V gene TRBV20-1, with D possibly TRBD1 on 6 matching bases. Trimming cost V 0 bases and J 3 bases, with 9 bases left between them. This CDR3 has 13 amino acids. From germline, CDR1 is DFQATT and CDR2 SNEGSKA (reference sequence). The CDR3 is CSARDRGVYEQYF. In DNA form, the CDR3 reads TGCAGTGCTAGAGACAGGGGTGTCTACGAGCAGTACTTC.

With respect to this clonotype: At one of its ends the junction is not consistent with the germline gene, which may arise from a read error. This chain joins TRBV5-1 and TRBJ1-2; TRBD1 matches at 8 bases. Germline CDR1 is SGHRS and CDR2 is YFSETQ. This CDR3 region has 18 residues. CDR3 coding DNA: TGCGCCAGCAGCCCCCCGCCGGGACAGGACCCGGCGGACTACGGCTACACCTTC. This sequence encodes CASSPPPGQDPADYGYTF. The complete variable domain, with remaining parts taken from reference TRBV5-1 and TRBJ1-2, reads KAGVTQTPRYLIKTRGQQVTLSCSPISGHRSVSWYQQTPGQGLQFLFEYFSETQRNKGNFPGRFSGRQFSNSRSEMNVSTLELGDSALYLCASSPPPGQDPADYGYTFGSGTRLTVV.

The chain employs TRBV12-3 or TRBV12-4 and TRBJ2-5; 11 positions match TRBD2. Trimming removed 6 bases from V and 11 bases from J; junction bases left unmatched: 17. CDR3 length: 16 amino acids. CDR3 in amino acids: CASSHSWGSGGGEQYF. CDR3 bases: TGTGCCAGCAGCCACAGCTGGGGTAGCGGGGGGGGTGAGCAGTACTTC.

The table lists this clonotype with a few counts. The chain employs TRBV7-2 and TRBJ2-3, with D possibly being TRBD2 (6 bases). Germline V gives CDR1 SGHTA, CDR2 FQGNSA. With 5 bases removed from V and 6 bases from J, the gap between germline ends came to 18 bases. The CDR3 runs to 15 residues. The CDR3 DNA sequence: TGTGCCAGCAGCGATCAGGGACTCCCATTGGATACGCAGTATTTT. It encodes CASSDQGLPLDTQYF.